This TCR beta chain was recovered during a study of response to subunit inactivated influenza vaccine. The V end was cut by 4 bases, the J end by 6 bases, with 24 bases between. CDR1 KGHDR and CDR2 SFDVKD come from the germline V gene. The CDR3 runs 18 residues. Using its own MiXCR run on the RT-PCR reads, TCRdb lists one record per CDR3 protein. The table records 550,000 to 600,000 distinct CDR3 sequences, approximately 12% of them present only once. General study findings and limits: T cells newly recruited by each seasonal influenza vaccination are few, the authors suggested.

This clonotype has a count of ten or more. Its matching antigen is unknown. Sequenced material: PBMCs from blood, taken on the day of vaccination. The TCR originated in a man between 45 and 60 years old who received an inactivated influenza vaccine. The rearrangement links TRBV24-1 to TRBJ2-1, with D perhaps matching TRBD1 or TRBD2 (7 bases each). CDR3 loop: CATSDQTGEGQGFNEQFF. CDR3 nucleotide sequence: TGTGCCACCAGTGACCAAACAGGGGAGGGGCAGGGATTCAATGAGCAGTTCTTC.